The clone carrying this TCR beta chain was picked up a small number of times. Its specificity is unknown. The data stem from a study of cytomegalovirus exposure and HLA in healthy donors. Study-wide results and caveats: Later on, analysis showed that most CMV-associated TCR beta chains appeared to be HLA-restricted.

13 Jbeta primers and 60 Vbeta primers were used for the PCR. As processed by the authors: A follow-up analysis tallied about 88 million unique TCR beta chains, roughly 10 million shared. Clones were sequenced by immunoSEQ multiplex PCR, and TCRdb holds only the in-frame ones, with some missing. D and trimming were read from the DNA, whereas the V and J calls and clone size are those reported in that table. The sample contains about 210,000 clones, 75% to 90% of which appear only once. The receptor's source is a boy between 2 and 10 years old in good health and CMV-seronegative. The material sequenced was PBMCs.

This CDR3 reads CASHRGSGGAEAFF. The CDR3 DNA follows: TGTGCCAGTCACAGGGGGTCAGGAGGGGCTGAAGCTTTCTTT. The rearrangement uses TRBV10-3 and TRBJ1-1; the match to TRBD1 covers 8 bases. The germline gives CDR1 ENHRY, CDR2 SYGVKD. V dropped 10 bases and J dropped 6; count of bases not matched to a gene: 13. The CDR3 spans 14 residues.